This entry concerns a single T cell receptor beta chain. This sample was taken from a study of blood T cell repertoires in COVID-19. Assay used: immunoSEQ multiplex PCR; TCRdb lists only in-frame clones, some missing. Of 650,000 to 800,000 clones in the sample, around 90% were seen once. V lost 5 bases to trimming and J lost 2 bases; unmatched junction nucleotides: 16. The CDR3 is 20 residues long. CDR1 is SGHVS and CDR2 is FQNEAQ in the germline V gene. Material: peripheral blood. This TCR was recovered from a woman between 18 and 29 years old with acute or convalescent COVID-19. The chain uses TRBV7-8 and TRBJ1-5, with 12 bases fitting TRBD1. The CDR3 region is CASSPNYPGQGAEGNQPQHF. The CDR3 region has the DNA TGTGCCAGCAGCCCGAACTATCCGGGACAGGGGGCCGAGGGCAATCAGCCCCAGCATTTT. Using reference TRBV7-8 and TRBJ1-5 for the parts outside the CDR3, the full variable domain is GAGVSQSPRYKVAKRGQDVALRCDPISGHVSLFWYQQALGQGPEFLTYFQNEAQLDKSGLPSDRFFAERPEGSVSTLKIQRTQQEDSAVYLCASSPNYPGQGAEGNQPQHFGDGTRLSIL.